The 3 T cell receptor beta chains reported below all come from one sample, sequenced in a study of cytomegalovirus exposure and HLA in healthy donors. The PCR contained 60 Vbeta and 13 Jbeta primers. Profiled with immunoSEQ multiplex PCR; TCRdb holds only in-frame clones, not every one. Of about 110,000 clones in the sample, approximately 81% are singletons; the top ten hold approximately 2.1%. Input material: PBMCs. These receptors were collected from a man aged 30-40 years in good health and CMV-seronegative.

The CDR3 nucleotides are TGTGCCAGCTCACCCGGGAGGAGCACAGATACGCAGTATTTT. Translating it yields CASSPGRSTDTQYF. This chain uses TRBV18 with TRBJ2-3, with TRBD2 matching 7 bases. V lost 3 bases and J lost 0; bases outside the gene matches: 0. Germline loops: CDR1 KGHSH, CDR2 LQKENI. The CDR3 sequence is 14 residues long.

CDR3 protein: CAIPGTGIRYGYTF. In nucleotides, the CDR3 is TGTGCCATTCCCGGGACAGGGATCCGCTATGGCTACACCTTC. The rearrangement uses TRBV15 and TRBJ1-2; TRBD1 matches 9 bases. Germline V gene lookup returns CDR1 LNHNV and CDR2 YYDKDF (reference sequence). This CDR3 is 14 amino acids long. V lost 10 bases and J lost 4; bases outside the gene matches: 10.

This clone came up once. The gene calls are TRBV7-2 and TRBJ2-5; weak D call: TRBD1 (6 bases). The CDR3 extends over 16 amino acids. Germline V lookup: CDR1 SGHTA, CDR2 FQGNSA. Trimming took off 1 base at V and 4 bases at J, with 16 bases between the two ends. CDR3 bases: TGTGCCAGCAGCTTAGGAGGGACAAATTGGGGAGAGACCCAGTACTTC. It codes for CASSLGGTNWGETQYF.